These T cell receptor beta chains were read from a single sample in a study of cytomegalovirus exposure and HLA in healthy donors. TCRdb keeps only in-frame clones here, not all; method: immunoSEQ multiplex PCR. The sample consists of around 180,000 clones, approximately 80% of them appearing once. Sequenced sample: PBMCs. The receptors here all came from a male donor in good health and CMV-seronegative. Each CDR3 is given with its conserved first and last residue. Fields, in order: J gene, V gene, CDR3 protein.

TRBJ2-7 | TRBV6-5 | CASSYGDGSYEQYF
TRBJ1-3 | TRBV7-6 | CASRRDSGNTIYF
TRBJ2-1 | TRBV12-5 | CASGLQGTGVSYNEQFF
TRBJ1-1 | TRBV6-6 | CASSYPHEGWTEAFF
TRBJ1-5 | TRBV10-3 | CASRTGLGVNQPQHF
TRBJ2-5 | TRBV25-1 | CASRELASETQYF
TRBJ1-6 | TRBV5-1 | CASSLDSRNSPLHF
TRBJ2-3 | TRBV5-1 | CASSWFERGGITDTQYF
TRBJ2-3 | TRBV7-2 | CASSLMGPDTQYF
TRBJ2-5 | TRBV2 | CAAPLEAGGQGETQYF
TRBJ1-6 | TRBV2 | CASSTAQGHFYNSPLHF
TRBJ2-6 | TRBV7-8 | CASSTTRSGSGANVLTF
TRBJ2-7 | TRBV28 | CASSFLWTGSSYEQYF
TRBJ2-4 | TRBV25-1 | CASNSRNRKPKNIQYF
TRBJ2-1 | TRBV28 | CASSPNTSPINNEQFF
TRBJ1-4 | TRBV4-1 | CASNQGLGALLTPEKLFF
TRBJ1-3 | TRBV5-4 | CASSLQGAGGNTIYF
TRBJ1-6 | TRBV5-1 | CASSLQGTDSPLHF
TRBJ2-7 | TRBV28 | CASKLGGGSTYEQYF
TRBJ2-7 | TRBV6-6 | CASSYVAGGSGEQYF
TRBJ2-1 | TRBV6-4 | CASRPEPSGRGNEQFF